This is a list of T cell receptor beta chains from one sample in a study of T cell responses to AZD1222 COVID-19 vaccine. The assay was immunoSEQ multiplex PCR, and TCRdb's table has in-frame clones only and misses some. The sample has over 200,000 clones; less than 95% are singletons. The sequencing used peripheral blood, collected 28 days after the second dose of the MenACWY control vaccine. The source of these receptors is an adult who received the MenACWY meningococcal vaccine as a control. Both conserved end residues are part of each CDR3. The D gene is left open where the match is weak. Clone size is not always given. Where it is, it says once, few, many or a class for expanded clones.

TRBV28	.	TRBJ1-1	.	CASSFDGTNTEAFF	TGTGCCAGCAGTTTTGACGGGACTAACACTGAAGCTTTCTTT
TRBV6-1	.	TRBJ2-7	TRBD2	CASSELGRGSSEQYF	TGTGCCAGCAGTGAATTGGGGAGGGGTAGTAGCGAGCAGTACTTC
TRBV24-1	.	TRBJ2-5	.	CATSDYGTQYF	TGTGCCACCAGTGACTATGGGACCCAGTACTTC
TRBV19	.	TRBJ2-1	.	CASSIGLVGYEQFF	TGTGCCAGTAGTATAGGACTAGTCGGGTATGAGCAGTTCTTC
TRBV10-3	.	TRBJ2-5	TRBD2	CAISESESGGKETQYF	TGTGCCATCAGTGAGTCTGAGAGCGGGGGGAAAGAGACCCAGTACTTC
TRBV18	.	TRBJ1-5	.	CASSPKFDQPQHF	TGTGCCAGCTCACCAAAGTTCGATCAGCCCCAGCATTTT
TRBV3-1/TRBV3-2	.	TRBJ1-3	.	CASSQRNTIYF	TGTGCCAGCAGCCAACGAAACACCATATATTTT
TRBV15	.	TRBJ1-3	.	CATSRHGNTIYF	TGTGCCACCAGCAGACATGGAAACACCATATATTTT
TRBV11-3	once	TRBJ2-7	TRBD1	CASSLTGTGGSEQYF	TGTGCCAGCAGCTTAACCGGGACAGGGGGCTCCGAGCAGTACTTC
TRBV3-1/TRBV3-2	.	TRBJ1-1	.	CASSQGDGGTEAFF	TGTGCCAGCAGCCAAGGGGACGGCGGCACTGAAGCTTTCTTT
TRBV6-5	few	TRBJ2-2	.	CASSRPTGELFF	TGTGCCAGCAGTAGACCAACCGGGGAGCTGTTTTTT
TRBV25-1	.	TRBJ2-7	.	CASSGSHEQYF	TGTGCCAGCAGTGGGAGTCACGAGCAGTACTTC
TRBV29-1	.	TRBJ2-2	.	CSVAGGPKTGELFF	TGCAGCGTTGCCGGGGGTCCGAAGACCGGGGAGCTGTTTTTT
TRBV7-9	.	TRBJ2-7	.	CASSTHFRNYEQYF	TGTGCCAGCAGCACCCATTTCCGGAACTACGAGCAGTACTTC
TRBV14	.	TRBJ2-3	TRBD2	CASSQDRDSGGLTDTQYF	TGTGCCAGCAGCCAAGATCGGGATAGCGGGGGGCTCACAGATACGCAGTATTTT
TRBV28	.	TRBJ1-6	TRBD1	CASHDGQGTGSPLHF	TGTGCCAGTCACGATGGACAGGGGACTGGGTCACCCCTCCACTTT
TRBV5-6	.	TRBJ1-1	TRBD1	CASSPRTGFPLEAFF	TGTGCCAGCAGCCCCAGGACAGGGTTTCCTCTTGAAGCTTTCTTT
TRBV30	.	TRBJ1-6	TRBD1	CACKTRTGRNSPLHF	TGTGCCTGCAAAACGAGGACAGGGAGGAATTCACCCCTCCACTTT
TRBV6-1	once	TRBJ2-3	TRBD2	CASSASLAGGTDTQYF	TGTGCCAGCAGTGCGTCACTAGCGGGGGGCACAGATACGCAGTATTTT
TRBV7-9	.	TRBJ2-3	.	CASTPGSITDTQYF	TGTGCCAGCACCCCTGGGAGTATCACAGATACGCAGTATTTT
TRBV6-1	.	TRBJ2-3	TRBD2	CASSAFATPSGRAEDTQYF	TGTGCCAGCAGTGCCTTTGCAACTCCTAGCGGGAGGGCCGAAGATACGCAGTATTTT
TRBV14	few	TRBJ2-7	.	CASSHPLSSYEQYF	TGTGCCAGCAGCCACCCTTTAAGCTCCTACGAGCAGTACTTC
TRBV2	.	TRBJ1-5	.	CASRGGSNQPQHF	TGTGCCAGCAGGGGCGGTAGCAATCAGCCCCAGCATTTT
TRBV7-2	.	TRBJ2-2	TRBD2	CASSLRGFTSGTNTGELFF	TGTGCCAGCAGCTTAAGGGGATTCACTAGCGGGACGAACACCGGGGAGCTGTTTTTT
TRBV5-1	.	TRBJ1-1	TRBD1	CASIDPGGNTEAFF	TGCGCCAGTATAGATCCAGGGGGCAACACTGAAGCTTTCTTT
TRBV2	.	TRBJ1-5	TRBD1	CASDREGSSNQPQHF	TGTGCCAGCGACAGGGAGGGTAGCAGCAATCAGCCCCAGCATTTT
TRBV29-1	.	TRBJ2-1	TRBD1	CSVAHRQGKDEQFF	TGCAGCGTTGCCCACCGACAGGGGAAAGATGAGCAGTTCTTC
TRBV21-1	once	TRBJ1-2	.	CARAGACGYTF	TGTGCCAGGGCCGGGGCGTGTGGCTACACCTTC
TRBV5-6	.	TRBJ2-7	TRBD1	CASSSTGGSYEQYF	TGTGCCAGCAGCTCGACAGGGGGGTCCTACGAGCAGTACTTC
TRBV27	.	TRBJ2-2	TRBD2	CASSPRTSGRNTGELFF	TGTGCCAGCAGCCCAAGGACTAGCGGGAGGAACACCGGGGAGCTGTTTTTT
TRBV4-3	.	TRBJ1-6	TRBD1	CASSQDGQASSYNSPLHF	TGCGCCAGCAGCCAAGATGGACAGGCGAGCTCCTATAATTCACCCCTCCACTTT
TRBV18	.	TRBJ1-2	.	CASSPQERGSGYTF	TGTGCCAGCTCACCACAGGAGAGAGGGTCGGGCTACACCTTC
TRBV3-1/TRBV3-2	.	TRBJ1-2	.	CASSQRDFNYGYTF	TGTGCCAGCAGCCAGCGGGACTTTAACTATGGCTACACCTTC
TRBV12-1	.	TRBJ2-2	.	CASSPRWRRRNTGELFF	TGTGCCAGCAGCCCCCGGTGGCGCCGAAGGAACACCGGGGAGCTGTTTTTT
TRBV3-1/TRBV3-2	.	TRBJ2-1	TRBD2	CASSPPGTSGRMGQFF	TGTGCCAGCAGCCCTCCCGGGACTAGCGGGAGGATGGGGCAGTTCTTC
TRBV6-6	.	TRBJ2-5	.	CASQGQETQYF	TGTGCCTCCCAGGGGCAAGAGACCCAGTACTTC
TRBV29-1	.	TRBJ2-7	TRBD2	CSVETLAGPGGEQYF	TGCAGCGTGGAAACTTTAGCGGGCCCCGGAGGGGAGCAGTACTTC
TRBV11-2	.	TRBJ1-1	.	CASSLGAMGTEAFF	TGTGCCAGCAGCTTAGGGGCCATGGGCACTGAAGCTTTCTTT
TRBV10-3	.	TRBJ1-1	.	CAISEGIVGTEAFF	TGTGCCATCAGTGAGGGGATAGTTGGTACTGAAGCTTTCTTT
TRBV7-8	.	TRBJ1-2	.	CASSLEEDYGYTF	TGTGCCAGCAGCTTAGAGGAGGATTATGGCTACACCTTC
TRBV10-3	.	TRBJ2-3	.	CAISESTSTDTQYF	TGTGCCATCAGTGAATCTACTAGCACAGATACGCAGTATTTT
TRBV4-2	.	TRBJ2-1	.	CASSPGEGGSYNEQFF	TGTGCCAGCAGCCCAGGGGAGGGGGGCTCCTACAATGAGCAGTTCTTC
TRBV3-1/TRBV3-2	.	TRBJ2-7	TRBD2	CASSQLHGGFHEQYF	TGTGCCAGCAGCCAACTTCACGGGGGGTTCCACGAGCAGTACTTC
TRBV27	.	TRBJ2-7	TRBD1	CASSLDRGLSFYEQYF	TGTGCCAGCAGTTTAGACAGGGGGCTTTCCTTCTACGAGCAGTACTTC
TRBV28	.	TRBJ1-5	TRBD1	CASSPLAGGSQPQHF	TGTGCCAGCAGCCCCTTGGCAGGGGGAAGCCAGCCCCAGCATTTT
TRBV27	.	TRBJ2-7	.	CASSLIKQYF	TGTGCCAGCAGTTTAATCAAGCAGTACTTC
TRBV28	.	TRBJ1-2	.	CASRSGGAEGYTF	TGTGCCAGCCGCTCGGGGGGCGCGGAGGGCTACACCTTC
TRBV24-1	.	TRBJ2-1	TRBD1	CATSLPGTGYNEQFF	TGTGCCACCAGCCTCCCCGGGACAGGGTACAATGAGCAGTTCTTC
TRBV10-3	.	TRBJ1-2	TRBD1	CASNRGTGYGYTF	TGTGCCTCCAACAGGGGAACGGGCTATGGCTACACCTTC
TRBV9	.	TRBJ2-1	.	CASSVGGWSSYNEQFF	TGTGCCAGCAGCGTAGGGGGTTGGAGCTCCTACAATGAGCAGTTCTTC